This is a list of T cell receptor beta chains from one sample in a study of identical twins. In TCRdb, the 5' RACE reads were re-called with MiXCR into one record per CDR3 protein. This table holds about 260,000 distinct CDR3 sequences, approximately 7% found once. This sample was shared with a second study, whose subject was yellow fever vaccine responses in identical twins.

The specimen sequenced was memory (CD45RO+) T cells sorted from blood. These TCRs come from a woman under 30 in good health. The CDR3 runs from the conserved cysteine through the conserved F or W. D genes are given only for firm matches. The listing skips clone size in some rows; elsewhere it reads once, few, many or a size class.

j_call	d_call	clone_size	v_call	cdr3_aa	cdr3_nt
TRBJ2-7	-	-	TRBV20-1	CSARAPRRGGDEQYF	TGCAGTGCTAGAGCCCCGCGCAGGGGAGGAGACGAGCAGTACTTC
TRBJ2-5	-	many	TRBV18	CASSPNSQETQYF	TGTGCCAGCTCACCTAACTCCCAAGAGACCCAGTACTTC
TRBJ1-4	TRBD1	many	TRBV5-1	CASSARDSSVATNEKLFF	TGCGCCAGCAGCGCGCGGGACAGCTCCGTAGCAACTAATGAAAAACTGTTTTTT
TRBJ2-5	-	few	TRBV20-1	CSASGAGETQYF	TGCAGTGCTAGTGGGGCGGGGGAGACCCAGTACTTC
TRBJ2-7	TRBD1	few	TRBV20-1	CSAGQPLENEQYF	TGCAGTGCGGGACAGCCGTTAGAGAACGAGCAGTACTTC
TRBJ2-3	TRBD2	-	TRBV14	CASSQGLAGGRITDTQYF	TGTGCCAGCAGCCAAGGACTAGCGGGGGGCCGGATCACAGATACGCAGTATTTT
TRBJ2-2	-	few	TRBV12-3/TRBV12-4	CASSFFGELFF	TGTGCCAGCAGTTTTTTCGGGGAGCTGTTTTTT
TRBJ1-1	-	few	TRBV6-2/TRBV6-3	CASSYGVNYPEAFF	TGTGCCAGCAGTTACGGCGTCAATTACCCTGAAGCTTTCTTT
TRBJ2-5	TRBD1	-	TRBV3-1	CASSRGTAKETQYF	TGTGCCAGCAGCCGAGGGACAGCAAAGGAGACCCAGTACTTC
TRBJ2-7	-	few	TRBV20-1	CSASTDTYEQYF	TGCAGTGCTTCTACGGATACCTACGAGCAGTACTTC
TRBJ2-2	TRBD1	many	TRBV25-1	CASSERQGTNTGELFF	TGTGCCAGCAGTGAAAGACAGGGGACCAACACCGGGGAGCTGTTTTTT
TRBJ1-5	-	-	TRBV18	CASSRQTTGSNQPQHF	TGTGCCAGCTCACGGCAAACTACCGGGAGCAATCAGCCCCAGCATTTT
TRBJ1-1	TRBD1	-	TRBV12-3/TRBV12-4	CASSIQGVLNTEAFF	TGTGCCAGCAGCATACAGGGGGTGTTGAACACTGAAGCTTTCTTT
TRBJ2-2	TRBD2	few	TRBV19	CASRQRSGRSHTGELFF	TGTGCCAGTAGACAGAGGAGCGGGAGGTCGCACACCGGGGAGCTGTTTTTT
TRBJ2-1	TRBD2	few	TRBV4-1	CASSQSLASGGAVNEQFF	TGCGCCAGCAGCCAAAGTCTCGCTAGCGGGGGGGCCGTCAATGAGCAGTTCTTC
TRBJ1-1	-	many	TRBV5-1	CASSLDRNTEAFF	TGCGCCAGCAGCTTGGACAGGAACACTGAAGCTTTCTTT
TRBJ2-6	-	few	TRBV15	CATSRDGGSGANVLTF	TGTGCCACCAGCAGAGATGGGGGGTCTGGGGCCAACGTCCTGACTTTC
TRBJ2-4	TRBD2	many	TRBV6-4	CASRKGLAGGPRIHTKNIQYF	TGTGCCAGCAGAAAGGGACTAGCGGGGGGACCCCGTATACATACCAAAAACATTCAGTACTTC
TRBJ1-2	TRBD1	many	TRBV19	CASSMDQPGGYGYTF	TGTGCCAGTAGTATGGACCAACCAGGGGGCTATGGCTACACCTTC
TRBJ2-4	-	many	TRBV7-2	CASSLSARSKNIQYF	TGTGCCAGCAGCTTATCGGCCCGATCTAAAAACATTCAGTACTTC
TRBJ1-5	-	-	TRBV3-1	CASSQNRVSNQPQHF	TGTGCCAGCAGCCAAAACAGGGTGTCCAATCAGCCCCAGCATTTT
TRBJ1-2	-	many	TRBV5-1	CASSLKSIGGLPMNYGYTF	TGCGCCAGCAGCTTGAAGTCGATTGGGGGGCTCCCGATGAACTATGGCTACACCTTC
TRBJ2-1	TRBD1	few	TRBV6-2/TRBV6-3	CASSYSSAGGTKKSYNEQFF	TGTGCCAGCAGTTACTCGAGCGCAGGGGGCACAAAAAAGTCCTACAATGAGCAGTTCTTC
TRBJ2-7	-	-	TRBV10-2	CASSGWGTTCEQYF	TGCGCCAGCAGTGGTTGGGGAACCACCTGCGAGCAGTACTTC
TRBJ2-7	-	many	TRBV12-3/TRBV12-4	CASSALAGYEQYF	TGTGCCAGCAGTGCTTTGGCAGGCTACGAGCAGTACTTC
TRBJ2-3	TRBD2	few	TRBV5-6	CASSLLRVAGGGTDTQYF	TGTGCCAGCAGTTTGCTCCGGGTAGCGGGGGGGGGCACAGATACGCAGTATTTT
TRBJ2-1	-	-	TRBV15	CAIRRETPSYNEQFF	TGTGCCATCCGGCGAGAGACTCCCTCCTATAATGAGCAGTTCTTC
TRBJ1-3	TRBD1	few	TRBV12-3/TRBV12-4	CASRGQSVSGNTIYF	TGTGCCAGCAGGGGACAGTCCGTCTCTGGAAACACCATATATTTT
TRBJ2-1	-	-	TRBV4-1	CASSQDLREIDNEQFF	TGCGCCAGCAGCCAAGATCTACGGGAGATTGACAATGAGCAGTTCTTC
TRBJ2-5	TRBD2	many	TRBV5-1	CASSLGQLAGEETQYF	TGCGCCAGCAGCTTGGGGCAACTAGCGGGAGAAGAGACCCAGTACTTC
TRBJ2-6	-	many	TRBV7-9	CASSLSIGSGANVLTF	TGTGCCAGCAGCTTAAGCATAGGCTCTGGGGCCAACGTCCTGACTTTC
TRBJ2-3	-	-	TRBV7-3	CASSPSISGTDTQYF	TGTGCCAGCAGCCCCTCGATTAGCGGCACAGATACGCAGTATTTT
TRBJ1-5	TRBD1	-	TRBV14	CASSQGNKDRGIQPQHF	TGTGCCAGCAGCCAAGGCAACAAGGACAGGGGCATTCAGCCCCAGCATTTT
TRBJ2-1	-	many	TRBV19	CASSIDSGGLYNEQFF	TGTGCCAGTAGTATAGACTCGGGCGGGCTATACAATGAGCAGTTCTTC
TRBJ2-3	-	many	TRBV27	CAAKGGDRDTQYF	TGTGCCGCAAAGGGGGGTGACAGAGATACGCAGTATTTT
TRBJ1-5	-	many	TRBV5-1	CASSSGDSNQPQHF	TGCGCCAGCAGCTCAGGGGATAGCAATCAGCCCCAGCATTTT
TRBJ2-3	-	few	TRBV20-1	CSARDPWLTDTQYF	TGCAGTGCTAGGGACCCATGGCTCACAGATACGCAGTATTTT
TRBJ2-1	TRBD2	-	TRBV3-1	CASSQPGTSGRDEQFF	TGTGCCAGCAGCCAGCCCGGGACTAGCGGGAGAGATGAGCAGTTCTTC
TRBJ2-7	-	-	TRBV7-8	CASSLAVGVYEQYF	TGTGCCAGCAGCTTAGCGGTGGGAGTATACGAGCAGTACTTC
TRBJ2-1	-	-	TRBV20-1	CSAYTSPKQFF	TGCAGTGCCTACACTAGTCCCAAGCAGTTCTTC
TRBJ2-4	-	many	TRBV6-2/TRBV6-3	CASSWGADQYF	TGTGCCAGCAGCTGGGGGGCGGACCAGTACTTC
TRBJ1-5	-	few	TRBV6-1	CASSENTAYSNQPQHF	TGTGCCAGCAGTGAGAACACAGCTTATAGCAATCAGCCCCAGCATTTT
TRBJ1-5	-	few	TRBV6-2/TRBV6-3	CASSYSRTNQPQHF	TGTGCCAGCAGTTACTCGAGGACCAATCAGCCCCAGCATTTT
TRBJ2-1	TRBD2	-	TRBV5-1	CASSVDGRTSGGNEQFF	TGCGCCAGCAGCGTGGATGGGCGGACTAGCGGCGGCAATGAGCAGTTCTTC